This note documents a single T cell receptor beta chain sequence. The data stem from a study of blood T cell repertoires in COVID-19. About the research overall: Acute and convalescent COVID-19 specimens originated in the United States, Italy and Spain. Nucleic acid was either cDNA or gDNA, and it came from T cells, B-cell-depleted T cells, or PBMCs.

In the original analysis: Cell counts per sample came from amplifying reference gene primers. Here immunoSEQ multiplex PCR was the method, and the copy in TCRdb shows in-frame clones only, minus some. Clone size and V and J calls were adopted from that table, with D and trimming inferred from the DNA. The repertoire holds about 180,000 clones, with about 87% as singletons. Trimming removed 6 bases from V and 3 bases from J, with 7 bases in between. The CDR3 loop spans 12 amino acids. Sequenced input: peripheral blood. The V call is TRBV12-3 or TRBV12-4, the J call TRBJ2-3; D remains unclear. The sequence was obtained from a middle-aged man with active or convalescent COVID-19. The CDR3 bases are TGTGCCAGCAGCCTCCGGACAGATACGCAGTATTTT. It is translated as CASSLRTDTQYF.